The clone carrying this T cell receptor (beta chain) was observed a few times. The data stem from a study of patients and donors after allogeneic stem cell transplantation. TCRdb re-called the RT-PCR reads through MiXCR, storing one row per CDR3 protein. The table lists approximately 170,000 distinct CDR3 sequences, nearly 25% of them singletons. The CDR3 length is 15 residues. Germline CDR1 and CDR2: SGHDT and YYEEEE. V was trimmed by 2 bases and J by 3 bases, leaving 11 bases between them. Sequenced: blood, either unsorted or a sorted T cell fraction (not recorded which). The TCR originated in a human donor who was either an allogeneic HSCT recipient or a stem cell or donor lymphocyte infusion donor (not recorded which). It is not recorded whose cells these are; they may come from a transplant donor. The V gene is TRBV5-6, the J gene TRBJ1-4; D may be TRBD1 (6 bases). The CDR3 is CASSFHRGPNEKLFF. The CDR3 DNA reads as TGTGCCAGCAGCTTTCATCGGGGGCCTAATGAAAAACTGTTTTTT.